What follows describes a single T cell receptor beta chain. Germline assignment: CDR1 LGHNA and CDR2 YNFKEQ. The V and J ends lost 0 bases and 0 bases respectively, with 12 bases between them. CDR3 length: 17 residues. Vbeta (60) and Jbeta (13) primers were used in the PCR. Clones were read by immunoSEQ multiplex PCR, and TCRdb kept only the in-frame ones, dropping some. Of about 170,000 clones listed, around 81% were seen once; the top ten hold around 2%. The entry originates in a study of cytomegalovirus exposure and HLA in healthy donors. V is TRBV4-2 and J is TRBJ1-5; D uncertain. Sequencing was carried out using PBMCs. The TCR sequence derives from a woman aged 25 to 39 in good health and CMV-seropositive. CDR3 region: CASSQDVPGNSNQPQHF. The CDR3 coding sequence is TGTGCCAGCAGCCAAGATGTGCCAGGCAATAGCAATCAGCCCCAGCATTTT.